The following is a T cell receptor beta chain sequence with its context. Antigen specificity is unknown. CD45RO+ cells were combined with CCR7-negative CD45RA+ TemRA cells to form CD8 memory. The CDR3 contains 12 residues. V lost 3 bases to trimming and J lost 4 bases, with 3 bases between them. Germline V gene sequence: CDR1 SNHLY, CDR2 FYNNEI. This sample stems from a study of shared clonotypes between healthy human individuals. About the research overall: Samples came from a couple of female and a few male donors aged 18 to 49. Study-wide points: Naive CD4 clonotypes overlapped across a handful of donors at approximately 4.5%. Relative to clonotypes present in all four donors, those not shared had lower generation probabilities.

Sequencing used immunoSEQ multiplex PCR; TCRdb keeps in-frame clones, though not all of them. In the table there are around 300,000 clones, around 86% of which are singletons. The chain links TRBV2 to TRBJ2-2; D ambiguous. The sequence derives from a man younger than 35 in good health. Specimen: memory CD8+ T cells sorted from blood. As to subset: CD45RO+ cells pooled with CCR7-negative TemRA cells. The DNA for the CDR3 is TGTGCCAGCAGTGACAGCACCGGGGAGCTGTTTTTT. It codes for CASSDSTGELFF.